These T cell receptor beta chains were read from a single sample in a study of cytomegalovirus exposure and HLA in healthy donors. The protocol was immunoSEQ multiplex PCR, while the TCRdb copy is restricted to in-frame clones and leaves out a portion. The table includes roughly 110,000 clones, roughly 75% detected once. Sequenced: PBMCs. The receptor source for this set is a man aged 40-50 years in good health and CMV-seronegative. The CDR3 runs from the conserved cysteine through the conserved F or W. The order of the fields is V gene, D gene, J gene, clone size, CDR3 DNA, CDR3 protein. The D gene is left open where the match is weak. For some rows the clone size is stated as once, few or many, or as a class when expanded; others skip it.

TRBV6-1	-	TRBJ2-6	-	TGTGCCAGCAGTGAAGCGTTTGTGGCACCTGGGGCCAACGTCCTGACTTTC	CASSEAFVAPGANVLTF
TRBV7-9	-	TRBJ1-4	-	TGTGCCAGCAGTCTGTCGGGGGGCGCCGCGGCTAATGAAAAACTGTTTTTT	CASSLSGGAAANEKLFF
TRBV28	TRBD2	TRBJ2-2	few	TGTGCCAGCAGTTTTTTGCGGGGGGGCACCGGGGAGCTGTTTTTT	CASSFLRGGTGELFF
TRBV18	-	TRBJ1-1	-	TGTGCCAGCTCAGAAAATAGGGGGAACACTGAAGCTTTCTTT	CASSENRGNTEAFF
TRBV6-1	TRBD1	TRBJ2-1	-	TGTGCCAGCACCCTGGCCAGGGGGTCCTACAATGAGCAGTTCTTC	CASTLARGSYNEQFF
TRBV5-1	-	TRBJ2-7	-	TGCGCCAGCAGCTTTAGGAGGGGTTCCTACGAGCAGTACTTC	CASSFRRGSYEQYF
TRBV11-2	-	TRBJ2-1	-	TGTGCCAGCAGCTTAACTGGCTACAATGAGCAGTTCTTC	CASSLTGYNEQFF
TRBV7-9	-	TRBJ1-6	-	TGTGCCAGCAGCGATGGACAGTGGGGCTATAATTCACCCCTCCACTTT	CASSDGQWGYNSPLHF
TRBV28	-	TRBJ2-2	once	TGTGCCAGCAGACCATCGACTGGACAGCCGGCCGCCGGGGAGCTGTTTTTT	CASRPSTGQPAAGELFF
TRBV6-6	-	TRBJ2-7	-	TGTGCCAGCAGTACCCCTGGGCGATCCTACGAGCAGTACTTC	CASSTPGRSYEQYF
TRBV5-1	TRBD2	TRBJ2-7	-	TGCGCCAGCAGACCACATTCGGGGGGAACCTACGAGCAGTACTTC	CASRPHSGGTYEQYF
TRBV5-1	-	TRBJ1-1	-	TGCGCCAGCAGCCCGGTACAGGGTTGGGGAAACACTGAAGCTTTCTTT	CASSPVQGWGNTEAFF
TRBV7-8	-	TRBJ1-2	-	TGTGCCAGCAGCAAGGACAGACCCCAGACCTATGGCTACACCTTC	CASSKDRPQTYGYTF
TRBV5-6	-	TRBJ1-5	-	TGTGCCAGCAGCCTAGCAGGAGGGCCCCAGCATTTT	CASSLAGGPQHF
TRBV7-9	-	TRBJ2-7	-	TGTGCCAGCAGCTTAGCGGGTTTGGGCGGGGTTCCCTACGAGCAGTACTTC	CASSLAGLGGVPYEQYF
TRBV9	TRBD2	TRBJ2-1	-	TGTGCCAGCAGCGCTCAAAGCGGGGGGGGTCGCCATGAGCAGTTCTTC	CASSAQSGGGRHEQFF
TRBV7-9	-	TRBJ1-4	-	TGTGCCAGCAGCTTTCGGGGGACGGAAAAACTGTTTTTT	CASSFRGTEKLFF
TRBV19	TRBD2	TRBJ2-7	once	TGTGCCAGTAGTATGGGAAGCGGGGGGACTTACGAGCAGTACTTC	CASSMGSGGTYEQYF
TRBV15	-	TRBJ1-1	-	TGTGCCACCAGCAGGACTCAGGGGATCACTGAAGCTTTCTTT	CATSRTQGITEAFF
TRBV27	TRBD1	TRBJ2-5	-	TGTGCCAGCAGTTTATCGGCGACAGGCTACAGGGGGACCCAGTACTTC	CASSLSATGYRGTQYF
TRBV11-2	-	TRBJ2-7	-	TGTGCCAGCAGCTTAGATCTGTCAGGGGTTAGTACCTACGAGCAGTACTTC	CASSLDLSGVSTYEQYF
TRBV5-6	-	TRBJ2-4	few	TGTGCCAGCAGCTTGGGGGGTGCCGGGGGATTAGCCAAAAACATTCAGTACTTC	CASSLGGAGGLAKNIQYF
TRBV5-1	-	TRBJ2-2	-	TGCGCCAGCAGCTTGGATAGCAGAGCGAACACCGGGGAGCTGTTTTTT	CASSLDSRANTGELFF
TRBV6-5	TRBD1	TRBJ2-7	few	TGTGCCAGCAGTTACGGATTCCGGGACAGCTCCTACGAGCAGTACTTC	CASSYGFRDSSYEQYF
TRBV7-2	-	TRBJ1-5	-	TGTGCCAGCAGCCGACAGGGCAATCAGCCCCAGCATTTT	CASSRQGNQPQHF
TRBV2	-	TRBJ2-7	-	TGTGCCAGCAGTTCACAGGGCCCCACCTACGAGCAGTACTTC	CASSSQGPTYEQYF
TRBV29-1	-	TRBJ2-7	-	TGCAGCGTTCACTCGGGATTCAGCGAGCAGTACTTC	CSVHSGFSEQYF
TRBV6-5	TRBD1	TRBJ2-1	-	TGTGCCAGCAGTTACTCTGGGACAGGGGGCTTTGATGAGCAGTTCTTC	CASSYSGTGGFDEQFF
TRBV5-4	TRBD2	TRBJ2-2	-	TGTGCCAGCAGCTTGGCCGGACTAGCGGGAACCGGGGAGCTGTTTTTT	CASSLAGLAGTGELFF
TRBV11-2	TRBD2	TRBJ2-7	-	TGTGCCAGCAGCTTAGTGGCTAGCGGGGGGCGTCTAATCAACGAGCAGTACTTC	CASSLVASGGRLINEQYF
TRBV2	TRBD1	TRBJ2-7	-	TGTGCCAGCAGTAGGGACAGGTTGGCCTCGTACCTCTACGAGCAGTACTTC	CASSRDRLASYLYEQYF